This T cell receptor (beta chain) was sequenced for a study of cytotoxic CD8 clonotypes in ibrutinib-treated CLL. The wider study: IGHV unmutated 17 to 18; relapsed/refractory 11; treatment-naive approximately 15.

The length of the CDR3 is 17 residues. The germline V gene has CDR1 SGHAT and CDR2 FQDESV (reference sequence). Germline trimming cut 4 bases from V and 0 bases from J; bases unmatched to any gene: 9. TCRdb keeps only in-frame clones here, not all; method: immunoSEQ multiplex PCR. The sample has hundreds of thousands of clones, under 75% seen once. The receptor was isolated from a human donor with chronic lymphocytic leukemia. This rearrangement joins TRBV11-1 to TRBJ2-1; 7 bases agree with TRBD2. The material sequenced was PBMCs, taken after 24 months of ibrutinib treatment. The CDR3 is CASSSSGTFSSYNEQFF. The CDR3 coding sequence is TGTGCCAGCAGCTCCAGCGGGACTTTTAGCTCCTACAATGAGCAGTTCTTC.